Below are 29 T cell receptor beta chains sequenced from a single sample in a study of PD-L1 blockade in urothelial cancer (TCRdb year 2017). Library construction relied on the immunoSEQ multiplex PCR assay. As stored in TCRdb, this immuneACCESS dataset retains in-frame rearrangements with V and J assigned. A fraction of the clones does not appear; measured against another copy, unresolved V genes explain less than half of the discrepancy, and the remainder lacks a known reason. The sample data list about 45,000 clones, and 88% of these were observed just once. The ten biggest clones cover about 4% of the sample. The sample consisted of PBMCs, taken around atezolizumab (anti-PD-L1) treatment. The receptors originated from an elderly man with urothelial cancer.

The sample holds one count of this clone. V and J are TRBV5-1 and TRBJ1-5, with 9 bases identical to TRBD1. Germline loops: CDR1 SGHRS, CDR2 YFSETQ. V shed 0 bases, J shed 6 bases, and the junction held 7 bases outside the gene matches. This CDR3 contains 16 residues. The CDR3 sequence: CASSLGGQGDGQPQHF. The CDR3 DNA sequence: TGCGCCAGCAGCTTGGGGGGACAGGGAGATGGTCAGCCCCAGCATTTT.

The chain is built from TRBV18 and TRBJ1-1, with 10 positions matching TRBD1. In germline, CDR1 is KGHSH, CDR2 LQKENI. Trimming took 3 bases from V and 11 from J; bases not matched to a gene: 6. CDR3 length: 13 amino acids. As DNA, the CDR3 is TGTGCCAGCTCACCGAGGGACAGGGGCGACGCTTTCTTT. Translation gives CASSPRDRGDAFF.

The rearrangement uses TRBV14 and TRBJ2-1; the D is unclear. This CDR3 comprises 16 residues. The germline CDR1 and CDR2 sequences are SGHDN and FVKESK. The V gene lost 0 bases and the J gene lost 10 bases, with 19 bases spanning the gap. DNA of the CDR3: TGTGCCAGCAGCCAAGACGTTTTGGCGAGGTCCATGGAGCAGTTCTTC. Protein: CASSQDVLARSMEQFF.

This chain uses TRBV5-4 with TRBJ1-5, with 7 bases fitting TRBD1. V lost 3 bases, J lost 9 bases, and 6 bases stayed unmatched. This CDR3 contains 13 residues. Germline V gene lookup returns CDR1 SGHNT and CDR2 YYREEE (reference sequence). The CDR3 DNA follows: TGTGCCAGCAGCTCCGACAGGGTGGGGCCCCAGCATTTT. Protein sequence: CASSSDRVGPQHF.

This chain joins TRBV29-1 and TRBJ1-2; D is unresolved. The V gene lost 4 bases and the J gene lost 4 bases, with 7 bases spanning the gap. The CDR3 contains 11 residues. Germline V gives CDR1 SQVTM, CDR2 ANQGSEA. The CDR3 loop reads CSVAGTYGYTF. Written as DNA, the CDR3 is TGCAGCGTTGCGGGTACCTATGGCTACACCTTC.

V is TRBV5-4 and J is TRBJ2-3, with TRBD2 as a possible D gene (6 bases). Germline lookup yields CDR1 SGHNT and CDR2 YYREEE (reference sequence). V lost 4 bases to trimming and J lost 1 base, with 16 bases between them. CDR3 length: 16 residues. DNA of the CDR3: TGTGCCAGCAGCCCAGGTGGGGGGTACGGCACAGATACGCAGTATTTT. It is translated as CASSPGGGYGTDTQYF.

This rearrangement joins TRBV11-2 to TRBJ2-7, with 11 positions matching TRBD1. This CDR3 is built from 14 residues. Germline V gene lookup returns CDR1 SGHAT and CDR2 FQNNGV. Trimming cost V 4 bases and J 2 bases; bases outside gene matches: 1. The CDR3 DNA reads TGTGCCAGCAGCTGGGGACAGGGGGCCTACGAGCAGTACTTC. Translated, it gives CASSWGQGAYEQYF.

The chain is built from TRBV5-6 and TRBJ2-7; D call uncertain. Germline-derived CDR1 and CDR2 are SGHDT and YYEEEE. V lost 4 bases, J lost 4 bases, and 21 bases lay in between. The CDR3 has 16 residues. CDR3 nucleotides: TGTGCCAGCAGCCCCCGTCAGGAATTAGGTCAATACGAGCAGTACTTC. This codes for CASSPRQELGQYEQYF.

The CDR3 sequence is CASSERSGGGGEQFF. The CDR3 DNA reads as TGTGCCAGCAGTGAGCGCAGCGGGGGGGGCGGTGAGCAGTTCTTC. The V call is TRBV2, the J call TRBJ2-1, with 10 bases that match TRBD2. CDR1 SNHLY and CDR2 FYNNEI come from the germline V gene. The CDR3 has 15 residues. Unmatched junction bases numbered 8, after V lost 3 bases and J lost 9 bases.

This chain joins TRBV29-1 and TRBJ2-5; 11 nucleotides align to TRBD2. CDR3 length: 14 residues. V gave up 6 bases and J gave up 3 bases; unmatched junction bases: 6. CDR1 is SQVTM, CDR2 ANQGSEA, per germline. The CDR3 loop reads CSVSGTSGKETQYF. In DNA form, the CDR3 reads TGCAGCGTGTCCGGGACTAGCGGAAAAGAGACCCAGTACTTC.

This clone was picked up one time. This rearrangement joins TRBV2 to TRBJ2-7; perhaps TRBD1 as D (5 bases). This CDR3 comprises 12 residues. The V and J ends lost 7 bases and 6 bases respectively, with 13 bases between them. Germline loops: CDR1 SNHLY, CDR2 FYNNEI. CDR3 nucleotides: TGTGCCAGCAAGGGGCTAACGGGCGAGCAGTACTTC. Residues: CASKGLTGEQYF. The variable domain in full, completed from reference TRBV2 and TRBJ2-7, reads EPEVTQTPSHQVTQMGQEVILRCVPISNHLYFYWYRQILGQKVEFLVSFYNNEISEKSEIFDDQFSVERPDGSNFTLKIRSTKLEDSAMYFCASKGLTGEQYFGPGTRLTVT.

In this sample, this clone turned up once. The CDR3 loop reads CATRPGQGSGNTIYF. CDR3 in DNA: TGTGCCACACGACCGGGACAGGGATCTGGAAACACCATATATTTT. V gene TRBV19 combines with J gene TRBJ1-3; 9 nucleotides align to TRBD1. The J segment lost 1 base and the V segment lost 10 bases, leaving 8 bases of the junction unmatched. This CDR3 spans 15 amino acids. Germline loops: CDR1 LNHDA, CDR2 SQIVND (reference sequence).

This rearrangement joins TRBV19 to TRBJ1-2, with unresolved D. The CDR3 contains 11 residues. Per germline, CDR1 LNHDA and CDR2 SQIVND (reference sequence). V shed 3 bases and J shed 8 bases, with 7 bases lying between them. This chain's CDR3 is CASSISRGYTF. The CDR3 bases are TGTGCCAGTAGTATTTCCCGGGGCTACACCTTC.

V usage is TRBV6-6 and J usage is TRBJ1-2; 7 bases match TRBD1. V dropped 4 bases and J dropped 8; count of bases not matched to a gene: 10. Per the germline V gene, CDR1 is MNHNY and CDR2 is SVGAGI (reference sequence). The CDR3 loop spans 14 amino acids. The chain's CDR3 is CASSSPGGVEGYTF. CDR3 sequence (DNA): TGTGCCAGCAGTTCCCCAGGGGGAGTGGAAGGCTACACCTTC.

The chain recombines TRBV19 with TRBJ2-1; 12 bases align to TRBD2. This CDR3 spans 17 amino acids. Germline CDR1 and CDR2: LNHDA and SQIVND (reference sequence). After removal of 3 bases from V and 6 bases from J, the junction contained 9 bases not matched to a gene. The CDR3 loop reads CASSIPGLAGRTNEQFF. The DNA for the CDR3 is TGTGCCAGTAGTATCCCCGGACTAGCGGGAAGGACCAATGAGCAGTTCTTC.

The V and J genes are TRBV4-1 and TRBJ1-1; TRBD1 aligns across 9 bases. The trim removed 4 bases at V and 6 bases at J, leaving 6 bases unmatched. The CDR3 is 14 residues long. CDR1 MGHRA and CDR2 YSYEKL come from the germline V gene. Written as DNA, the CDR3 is TGCGCCAGCAGCCCCGAGGGACAGGGTCCTGAAGCTTTCTTT. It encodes CASSPEGQGPEAFF.

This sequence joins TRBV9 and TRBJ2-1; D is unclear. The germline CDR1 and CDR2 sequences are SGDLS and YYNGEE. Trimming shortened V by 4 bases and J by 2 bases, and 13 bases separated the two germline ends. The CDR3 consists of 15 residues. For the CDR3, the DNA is TGTGCCAGCAGCTCCCGCCCCGCGCCCTACAATGAGCAGTTCTTC. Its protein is CASSSRPAPYNEQFF.

The CDR3 sequence is CASSSRITEPQHF. Written as DNA, the CDR3 is TGTGCCAGCAGTTCACGTATTACGGAGCCCCAGCATTTT. The V and J genes are TRBV6-5 and TRBJ1-5; D unresolved. V dropped 4 bases and J dropped 8 bases, with 12 bases sitting between them. The CDR3 loop spans 13 amino acids. CDR1 MNHEY and CDR2 SVGAGI come from the germline V gene.

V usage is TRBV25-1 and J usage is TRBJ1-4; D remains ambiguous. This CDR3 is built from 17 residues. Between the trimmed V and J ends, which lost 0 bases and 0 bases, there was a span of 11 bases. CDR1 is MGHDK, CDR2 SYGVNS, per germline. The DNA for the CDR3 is TGTGCCAGCAGTGAATATGGGCAGGCCGCAACTAATGAAAAACTGTTTTTT. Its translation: CASSEYGQAATNEKLFF.

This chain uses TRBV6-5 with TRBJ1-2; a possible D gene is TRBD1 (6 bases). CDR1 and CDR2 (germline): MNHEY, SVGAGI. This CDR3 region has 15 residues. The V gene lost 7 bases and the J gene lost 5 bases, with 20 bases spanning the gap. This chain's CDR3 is CASISRGTSGYGYTF. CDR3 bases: TGTGCCAGCATATCTAGGGGGACTAGCGGTTATGGCTACACCTTC.

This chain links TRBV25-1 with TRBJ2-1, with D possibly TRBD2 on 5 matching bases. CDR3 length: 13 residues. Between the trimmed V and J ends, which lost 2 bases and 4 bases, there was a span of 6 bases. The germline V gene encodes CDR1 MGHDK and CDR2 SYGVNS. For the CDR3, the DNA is TGTGCCAGCAGTGAACCGGGGTACAATGAGCAGTTCTTC. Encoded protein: CASSEPGYNEQFF. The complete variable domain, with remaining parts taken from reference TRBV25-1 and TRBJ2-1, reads EADIYQTPRYLVIGTGKKITLECSQTMGHDKMYWYQQDPGMELHLIHYSYGVNSTEKGDLSSESTVSRIRTEHFPLTLESARPSHTSQYLCASSEPGYNEQFFGPGTRLTVL.

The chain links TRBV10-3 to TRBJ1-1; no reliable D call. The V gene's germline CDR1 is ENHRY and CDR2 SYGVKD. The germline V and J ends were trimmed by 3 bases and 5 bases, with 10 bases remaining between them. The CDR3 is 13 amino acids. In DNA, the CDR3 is TGTGCCATCAGTGAAGAAATGGAGACTGAAGCTTTCTTT. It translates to CAISEEMETEAFF.

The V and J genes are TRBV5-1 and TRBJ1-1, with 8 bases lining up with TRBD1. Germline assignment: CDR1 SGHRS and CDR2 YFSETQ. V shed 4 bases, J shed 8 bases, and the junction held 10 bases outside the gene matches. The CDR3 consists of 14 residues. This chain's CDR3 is CASSVTGGVLEAFF. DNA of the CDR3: TGCGCCAGCAGCGTCACAGGGGGGGTCCTGGAAGCTTTCTTT. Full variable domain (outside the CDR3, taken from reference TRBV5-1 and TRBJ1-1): KAGVTQTPRYLIKTRGQQVTLSCSPISGHRSVSWYQQTPGQGLQFLFEYFSETQRNKGNFPGRFSGRQFSNSRSEMNVSTLELGDSALYLCASSVTGGVLEAFFGQGTRLTVV.

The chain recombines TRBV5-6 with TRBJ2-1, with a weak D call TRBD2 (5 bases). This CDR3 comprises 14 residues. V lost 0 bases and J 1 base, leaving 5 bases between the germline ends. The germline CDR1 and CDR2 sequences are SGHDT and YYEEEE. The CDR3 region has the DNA TGTGCCAGCAGCTTGGGAGGGTCCTACAATGAGCAGTTCTTC. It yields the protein CASSLGGSYNEQFF. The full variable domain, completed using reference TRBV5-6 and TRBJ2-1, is DAGVTQSPTHLIKTRGQQVTLRCSPKSGHDTVSWYQQALGQGPQFIFQYYEEEERQRGNFPDRFSGHQFPNYSSELNVNALLLGDSALYLCASSLGGSYNEQFFGPGTRLTVL.

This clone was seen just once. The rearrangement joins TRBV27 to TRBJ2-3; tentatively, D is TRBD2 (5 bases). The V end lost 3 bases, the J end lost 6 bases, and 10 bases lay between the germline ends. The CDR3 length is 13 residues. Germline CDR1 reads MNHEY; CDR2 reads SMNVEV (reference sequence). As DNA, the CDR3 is TGTGCCAGCAGTTTGAAGGGAGTGGATACGCAGTATTTT. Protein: CASSLKGVDTQYF.

The CDR3 DNA reads TGTGCCAGCACTACCACAGGGGGTGCCGGGGAGCTGTTTTTT. Residues: CASTTTGGAGELFF. V is TRBV6-1 and J is TRBJ2-2; 8 positions agree with TRBD1. The junction had 7 bases not matched to a gene; V was cut back by 7 bases and J by 6 bases. Germline V gene data show CDR1 as MNHNS and CDR2 as SASEGT. This CDR3 contains 14 residues.

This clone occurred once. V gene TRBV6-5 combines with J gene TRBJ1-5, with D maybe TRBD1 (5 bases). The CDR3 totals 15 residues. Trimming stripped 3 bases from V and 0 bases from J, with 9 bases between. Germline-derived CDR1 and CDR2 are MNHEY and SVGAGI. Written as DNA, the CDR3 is TGTGCCAGCAGTTATCGGGGGAATAGCAATCAGCCCCAGCATTTT. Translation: CASSYRGNSNQPQHF.

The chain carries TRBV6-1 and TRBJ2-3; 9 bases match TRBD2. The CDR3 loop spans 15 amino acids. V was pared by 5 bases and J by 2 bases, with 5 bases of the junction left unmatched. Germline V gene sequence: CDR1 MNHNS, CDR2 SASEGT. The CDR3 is CASSSGRTITDTQYF. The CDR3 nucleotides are TGTGCCAGCAGTAGCGGGAGGACTATCACAGATACGCAGTATTTT.

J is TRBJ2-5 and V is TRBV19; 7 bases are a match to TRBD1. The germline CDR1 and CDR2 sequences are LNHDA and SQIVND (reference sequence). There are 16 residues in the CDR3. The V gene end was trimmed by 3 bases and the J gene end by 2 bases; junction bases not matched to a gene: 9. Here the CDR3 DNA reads TGTGCCAGTAGTATTCAGACAGGGCTCCTACAAGAGACCCAGTACTTC. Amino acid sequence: CASSIQTGLLQETQYF.